Relative to its sample, the clone carrying this T cell receptor beta chain is medium-sized (0.01 to 0.1%). A single record per CDR3 protein comes from TCRdb applying MiXCR to the 5' RACE reads. Here the sample spans some 37,000 distinct CDR3 sequences, under 15% being singletons. The sample comes from a study of CD8 T cells in ankylosing spondylitis. Germline assignment: CDR1 MNHEY and CDR2 SVGEGT. V trimming: 0 bases; J trimming: 0 bases; junction bases outside the gene matches: 13. This CDR3 region has 20 residues. This chain connects TRBV6-2 or TRBV6-3 to TRBJ1-1, with 10 nucleotides matching TRBD1. The sequence was collected from a male donor with ankylosing spondylitis. What was sequenced was synovial fluid, either unsorted or a sorted T cell fraction (not recorded which). Written as DNA, the CDR3 is TGTGCCAGCAGTTACTCTGATGCCGGGACAGGGGTACACATGAACACTGAAGCTTTCTTT. Its protein is CASSYSDAGTGVHMNTEAFF.